A single sample is the source of the 27 T cell receptor beta chains below, sequenced in a study of OX40 agonist ivuxolimab in advanced cancers. The assay was immunoSEQ multiplex PCR, and TCRdb's table has in-frame clones only and misses some. The sample includes approximately 100,000 clones, approximately 85% of them seen just once. Material: CD4+ or CD8+ T cells sorted from blood, obtained in a trial of the OX40 agonist ivuxolimab. The receptors stem from an adult with an advanced solid tumor such as melanoma, head and neck, liver or kidney cancer.

The V call is TRBV7-9, the J call TRBJ1-3; 7 bases fit TRBD1. Germline values: CDR1 SEHNR, CDR2 FQNEAQ (reference sequence). This CDR3 comprises 13 residues. CDR3 coding DNA: TGTGTACTCGACAGGGTGGTTGGAAACACCATATATTTT. This encodes CVLDRVVGNTIYF.

This clone was observed a single time. DNA for the CDR3: TGTGCCAGCAGCTTAGGTTTGGGCACAGATACGCAGTATTTT. Amino acids: CASSLGLGTDTQYF. The genes are TRBV7-8 and TRBJ2-3; D remains ambiguous. Deletions cut 1 base from V and 1 base from J, with 6 bases between. Germline-derived CDR1 and CDR2 are SGHVS and FQNEAQ. CDR3 length: 14 residues.

About this clone itself: The same CDR3 arises from other DNA sequences in this sample as well. This chain joins TRBV18 and TRBJ2-5; D perhaps matches TRBD1 (6 bases). This CDR3 contains 13 residues. V dropped 3 bases and J dropped 2 bases, with 7 bases sitting between them. CDR1 is KGHSH and CDR2 is LQKENI in the germline V gene. CDR3 nucleotides: TGTGCCAGCTCACCTGACAGGCAAGAGACCCAGTACTTC. Its translation: CASSPDRQETQYF.

V usage is TRBV28 and J usage is TRBJ2-7; 7 nucleotides line up with TRBD2. Germline CDR1 MDHEN, CDR2 SYDVKM. The junction had 2 bases not matched to a gene; V was cut back by 4 bases and J by 2 bases. The CDR3 sequence is 13 residues long. The DNA of the CDR3 is TGTGCCAGCAGTTGGGGGGGGACCTACGAGCAGTACTTC. Translation: CASSWGGTYEQYF.

This clone is a singleton in its sample. This chain connects TRBV6-4 to TRBJ2-3; no reliable D call. Deletions cut 7 bases from V and 9 bases from J, with 17 bases between. Germline V lookup: CDR1 MRHNA, CDR2 SNTAGT. The CDR3 has 13 residues. The CDR3 nucleotides are TGTGCCAGCACCCTATCCGAGGCAAGAACGCAGTATTTT. It translates to CASTLSEARTQYF.

The chain uses TRBV6-5 and TRBJ2-7; D possibly corresponds to TRBD2 (6 bases). Germline lookup yields CDR1 MNHEY and CDR2 SVGAGI. V was shortened by 0 bases and J by 4 bases, with 13 bases between the two germline ends. The CDR3 extends over 15 amino acids. The CDR3 sequence is CASSYSGGGIYEQYF. The CDR3 DNA follows: TGTGCCAGCAGTTACTCCGGGGGAGGCATTTACGAGCAGTACTTC.

The chain combines TRBV30 with TRBJ1-1; TRBD1 is a possible D gene (5 bases). Trimming took 5 bases from V and 3 from J, leaving 13 bases between them. The CDR3 has 13 residues. CDR1 and CDR2 from the germline V gene are GTSNPN and SVGIG (reference sequence). DNA for the CDR3: TGTGCCTGGTTCGCAGGGCTAGACACTGAAGCTTTCTTT. This sequence encodes CAWFAGLDTEAFF.

The gene calls are TRBV6-5 and TRBJ2-3, with D tentatively TRBD2 (5 bases). Germline CDR1 and CDR2: MNHEY and SVGAGI. CDR3 size: 11 residues. V lost 7 bases and J lost 6, with 8 bases in between. The CDR3 is CASKEVDTQYF. The CDR3 nucleotides are TGTGCCAGCAAGGAGGTTGATACGCAGTATTTT.

The J gene is TRBJ2-1, the V gene TRBV12-5; no clear D gene. Trimming cost V 1 base and J 6 bases, with 4 bases left between them. Germline V gives CDR1 LGHNT, CDR2 FRNRAP. This CDR3 contains 12 residues. CDR3: CASGLDFNEQFF. The CDR3 DNA reads TGTGCTAGTGGTTTGGACTTCAATGAGCAGTTCTTC.

The chain combines TRBV5-6 with TRBJ1-1; TRBD1 might be the D (5 bases). The ends were cut back, 2 bases at V and 5 bases at J, with 13 bases in the middle. Germline lookup yields CDR1 SGHDT and CDR2 YYEEEE. The CDR3 loop spans 14 amino acids. The CDR3: CASSLSTGWTEAFF. CDR3 nucleotides: TGTGCCAGCAGCTTAAGTACAGGTTGGACTGAAGCTTTCTTT.

This clone was seen a single time. This chain links TRBV28 with TRBJ2-7; TRBD2 matches 8 bases. The ends lost 3 bases at V and 3 bases at J; junction bases unmatched: 7. The CDR3 is 15 amino acids. Per the germline V gene, CDR1 is MDHEN and CDR2 is SYDVKM. CDR3 amino acids: CASSFGGGRGYEQYF. The CDR3 nucleotides read TGTGCCAGCAGTTTCGGGGGGGGCCGGGGCTACGAGCAGTACTTC.

The V call is TRBV6-5, the J call TRBJ1-1; D gene ambiguous. The CDR3 is 11 amino acids. V was pared by 4 bases and J by 1 base, with 1 base between. Per the germline V gene, CDR1 is MNHEY and CDR2 is SVGAGI. CDR3 coding DNA: TGTGCCAGCAGTTGGAACACTGAAGCTTTCTTT. Translating it yields CASSWNTEAFF.

The J gene is TRBJ2-1, the V gene TRBV9; D unresolved. CDR3 length: 13 residues. Germline lookup yields CDR1 SGDLS and CDR2 YYNGEE. V gave up 2 bases and J gave up 12 bases, with 15 bases separating them. CDR3 residues: CASSVDGDPGQFF. CDR3 sequence (DNA): TGTGCCAGCAGCGTCGACGGCGATCCGGGGCAGTTCTTC.

The chain carries TRBV30 and TRBJ2-4; no reliable D call. The germline V gene has CDR1 GTSNPN and CDR2 SVGIG (reference sequence). The ends were cut back, 2 bases at V and 3 bases at J, with 8 bases in the middle. This CDR3 contains 13 residues. CDR3 in DNA: TGTGCCTGGAGTAGGCAGGTCAAAAACATTCAGTACTTC. Its protein is CAWSRQVKNIQYF.

The V and J genes are TRBV5-4 and TRBJ2-2; 10 nucleotides line up with TRBD1. The CDR3 has 16 residues. V gave up 4 bases and J gave up 7 bases; unmatched junction bases: 10. The germline CDR1 and CDR2 sequences are SGHNT and YYREEE (reference sequence). CDR3 sequence reads: CASSSGDRGRIGELFF. CDR3 DNA: TGTGCCAGCAGCAGCGGAGACAGGGGGCGCATCGGGGAGCTGTTTTTT.

The chain recombines TRBV15 with TRBJ1-3; D ambiguous. Germline V lookup: CDR1 LNHNV, CDR2 YYDKDF (reference sequence). CDR3 length equals 13 residues. Trimming took off 6 bases at V and 3 bases at J, with 9 bases between the two ends. CDR3: CATRVRVGNTIYF. The CDR3 coding sequence is TGTGCCACCAGGGTTCGGGTTGGAAACACCATATATTTT.

In regard to this clone: Within the sample, other DNA sequences also encode this same CDR3. The chain joins TRBV6-6 to TRBJ2-7; D remains ambiguous. CDR3 length: 11 amino acids. V was pared by 7 bases and J by 2 bases, with 6 bases between. Germline assignment: CDR1 MNHNY and CDR2 SVGAGI (reference sequence). The CDR3 loop is CASTTAYEQYF. DNA for the CDR3: TGTGCCAGCACCACCGCCTACGAGCAGTACTTC.

The chain employs TRBV7-9 and TRBJ2-7; D is ambiguous. CDR3 length equals 14 residues. The V and J ends lost 2 bases and 0 bases respectively, with 8 bases between them. CDR1 SEHNR and CDR2 FQNEAQ come from the germline V gene (reference sequence). The CDR3 DNA reads as TGTGCCAGCAGCTTACATCCCAGCTCCTACGAGCAGTACTTC. Translated: CASSLHPSSYEQYF.

With respect to this clone: A much larger clone lies one base from this, so it may be a read error. CDR3 region: CASSHGNYEQCF. As DNA, the CDR3 is TGTGCCAGCAGCCATGGGAACTACGAGCAGTGCTTC. The genes are TRBV4-2 and TRBJ2-7; D unclear. The CDR3 has 12 residues. Germline values: CDR1 LGHNA, CDR2 YNFKEQ.

This clone turned up a few times. This chain uses TRBV27 with TRBJ2-1; 7 bases match TRBD2. The CDR3 runs 14 residues. CDR1 is MNHEY and CDR2 is SMNVEV in the germline V gene (reference sequence). V shed 6 bases, J shed 0 bases, and the junction held 2 bases outside the gene matches. The CDR3: CASRGGSSYNEQFF. CDR3 nucleotide sequence: TGTGCCAGCAGGGGCGGGAGCTCCTACAATGAGCAGTTCTTC.

This clone was picked up a small number of times. The CDR3 region is CASSLGPGGTDTQYF. CDR3 nucleotide sequence: TGTGCCAGCAGCTTAGGGCCGGGAGGGACAGATACGCAGTATTTT. The J gene is TRBJ2-3, the V gene TRBV7-2; 8 bases line up with TRBD2. Germline V CDR1 and CDR2: SGHTA, FQGNSA. V lost 1 base to trimming and J lost 3 bases; unmatched junction nucleotides: 3. CDR3 size: 15 residues.

This clone was seen once. The chain joins TRBV28 to TRBJ2-6, with 7 nucleotides matching TRBD1. J was trimmed by 0 bases and V by 7 bases; bases with no gene match: 9. The CDR3 sequence is 17 residues long. Germline-derived CDR1 and CDR2 are MDHEN and SYDVKM. As DNA, the CDR3 is TGTGCCAGCACCCCGAGGGGGCAGGACTCTGGGGCCAACGTCCTGACTTTC. Its translation: CASTPRGQDSGANVLTF.

This clone has more than one count but fewer than ten. The J gene is TRBJ2-3, the V gene TRBV11-2, with a tentative D call TRBD1 (6 bases). The length of the CDR3 is 16 residues. Germline-derived CDR1 and CDR2 are SGHAT and FQNNGV. V was trimmed by 0 bases and J by 0 bases, leaving 10 bases between them. The CDR3 sequence: CASSLDRDISTDTQYF. The CDR3 DNA sequence: TGTGCCAGCAGCTTAGACCGGGACATTAGCACAGATACGCAGTATTTT.

The chain combines TRBV4-2 with TRBJ2-7, with a possible D match to TRBD2 (5 bases). This CDR3 contains 15 residues. Germline lookup yields CDR1 LGHNA and CDR2 YNFKEQ. Trimming removed 0 bases at V and 2 bases at J, with 11 bases between. The CDR3 loop is CASSQERLGAYEQYF. The CDR3 DNA reads as TGTGCCAGCAGCCAAGAGAGGCTCGGGGCCTACGAGCAGTACTTC.

This chain connects TRBV28 to TRBJ2-3; D is uncertain. V lost 5 bases, J lost 8 bases, and 17 bases lay in between. CDR1 MDHEN and CDR2 SYDVKM come from the germline V gene. The CDR3 contains 14 residues. The CDR3 DNA follows: TGTGCCAGCAGTAAATTGGTGGACCAGAGTACGCAGTATTTT. It encodes CASSKLVDQSTQYF.

The chain is built from TRBV28 and TRBJ1-4; no clear D. Germline assignment: CDR1 MDHEN and CDR2 SYDVKM. The CDR3 sequence is 12 residues long. V was clipped by 8 bases and J by 8 bases, with 12 bases between them. CDR3 loop: CASGTRREKLFF. DNA for the CDR3: TGTGCCAGCGGTACCCGACGGGAAAAACTGTTTTTT. Full variable domain (rest looked up from reference TRBV28 and TRBJ1-4): DVKVTQSSRYLVKRTGEKVFLECVQDMDHENMFWYRQDPGLGLRLIYFSYDVKMKEKGDIPEGYSVSREKKERFSLILESASTNQTSMYLCASGTRREKLFFGSGTQLSVL.

This chain joins TRBV2 and TRBJ2-1; no clear D gene. Trimming took off 0 bases at V and 2 bases at J, with 8 bases between the two ends. The CDR3 contains 15 residues. The germline gives CDR1 SNHLY, CDR2 FYNNEI. The CDR3 spells CASSEAAFTYNEQFF. In DNA, the CDR3 is TGTGCCAGCAGTGAAGCTGCATTTACCTACAATGAGCAGTTCTTC.